This T cell receptor (beta chain) originates from a study of chemoradiotherapy in HPV16-positive cancers (dated by TCRdb to between 2021 and 2024). As for the study more broadly: Using functional T-cell assays on cells from a couple of HPV16-positive patients, the researchers defined candidate HPV-specific T-cell clones and common TCR motifs. Whether T-cell immunity against the HPV oncoproteins E6 and E7 changes during chemoradiotherapy and whether survival is affected by this immunity were examined in the study. The candidate HPV-specific TCRs and motifs were then tracked in TCR repertoires from some 86 patients with HPV-related cancers.

Library preparation was by the immunoSEQ multiplex PCR assay. TCRdb mirrors the immuneACCESS table, restricted to in-frame sequences. Some clones are absent from its copies; in checked studies, under half trace to an unresolved V gene, and the reason for the others is unknown. Within this sample are under 15,000 clones, with around 86% of them counted one time only. In total, the top ten clones hold 5% to 7% of the sample. General study outcomes and caveats: The functional definition of HPV-specific T cells was derived from only a couple of HPV16-positive patients, and the survival association was reported for HPV16-positive patients. In HPV16-positive patients, expansion of HPV-responsive T cells during chemoradiotherapy was associated with improved recurrence-free survival. Expansion of candidate HPV-specific clones and E7-related TCR motifs was observed in the tumor microenvironment during treatment, whereas no such expansion was observed for non-HPV-specific T cells.

Spanning cysteine to phenylalanine, the CDR3 consists of 16 amino acids. Only the CDR3 portion is preserved as DNA: 48 bases, with reading frame beginning at the first base. Trimming accounts for 1 base at V and 1 base at J, while the number of junction bases matched to no gene is 7. CDR1 and CDR2 (SGHRS, YFSETQ) derive from the germline V gene. Repertoires were sampled multiple times during chemoradiotherapy, which allowed clonal expansion in the tumor microenvironment to be followed. In regard to this clone: Its antigen remains unidentified. The sample holds no much larger clone one base away, and base qualities are not on file.

This material consisted of blood, taken from a patient who underwent chemoradiotherapy. The rearrangement combines TRBV5-1 with TRBJ1-1; 7 central nucleotides agree with TRBD1. The TCR comes from a human donor with HPV-associated anogenital cancer. The bases read TGCGCCAGCAGCTTGATTTCGTCAGGGGGGAACACTGAAGCTTTCTTT. The resulting protein is CASSLISSGGNTEAFF.